A selection of T cell receptor beta chains follows, all from one sample in a study of T cell responses to AZD1222 COVID-19 vaccine. Profiling relied on immunoSEQ multiplex PCR, and the TCRdb table lists in-frame clones only, not all of them. The sample has 200,000 to 250,000 clones, approximately 94% seen once. The sample in question was peripheral blood, obtained on day 0 of MenACWY control vaccination. Receptor source: an adult in good health. Both conserved end residues are part of each CDR3. Each record gives: CDR3 length, V gene, D gene, J gene, clone size, CDR3 DNA, CDR3 protein. The D gene is left open where the match is weak. A row's size may be missing; if present it is once, few, many or a size class.

11	TRBV19	-	TRBJ2-1	-	TGTGCCAGTAGTCGGTGGGGTGAGCAGTTCTTC	CASSRWGEQFF
14	TRBV28	TRBD1	TRBJ1-6	-	TGTGCCAGCAGCCGGGGACAGGGGGTCTCACCCCTCCACTTT	CASSRGQGVSPLHF
14	TRBV19	-	TRBJ1-5	-	TGTGCCAGTAGCTTTTCGGGTGGCAATCAGCCCCAGCATTTT	CASSFSGGNQPQHF
14	TRBV18	-	TRBJ1-2	-	TGTGCCAGCTCACCTACGGCAGCTAACTATGGCTACACCTTC	CASSPTAANYGYTF
16	TRBV5-1	-	TRBJ1-1	-	TGCGCCAGCAGCTTGGGGGTCGCGTTCTTGAACACTGAAGCTTTCTTT	CASSLGVAFLNTEAFF
16	TRBV5-1	-	TRBJ2-5	-	TGCGCCAGCAGCTACGGGGACTGGGGAGGTAAAGAGACCCAGTACTTC	CASSYGDWGGKETQYF
16	TRBV5-4	TRBD2	TRBJ2-1	-	TGTGCCAGCAGGACGACCGGGACTAGCTCGTACAATGAGCAGTTCTTC	CASRTTGTSSYNEQFF
13	TRBV5-5	TRBD1	TRBJ1-2	-	TGTGCCAGCAGCTTGCGGCAGGGGGTCGGCTACACCTTC	CASSLRQGVGYTF
16	TRBV5-1	TRBD1	TRBJ2-5	-	TGCGCCAGCAGTCCTAACGTGGCAGGGGGTCGAGAGACCCAGTACTTC	CASSPNVAGGRETQYF
12	TRBV19	-	TRBJ1-1	once	TGTGCCAGTAGGGGACGAGAAACTGAAGCTTTCTTT	CASRGRETEAFF
16	TRBV6-1	TRBD2	TRBJ2-7	-	TGTGCCAGCAGTGAACGCAGGGCCACCCCGGGGGGAGAGCAGTACTTC	CASSERRATPGGEQYF
16	TRBV30	-	TRBJ1-5	-	TGTGCCTGGAGTGTACACCGCTCGGGCGGGGGTCAGCCCCAGCATTTT	CAWSVHRSGGGQPQHF
14	TRBV9	-	TRBJ1-1	-	TGTGCCAGCAGCGCCGGGACCTCGAACACTGAAGCTTTCTTT	CASSAGTSNTEAFF
15	TRBV19	TRBD1	TRBJ1-2	-	TGTGCCAGTAGTACGGACAGGGCGGCGTACTATGGCTACACCTTC	CASSTDRAAYYGYTF
12	TRBV7-8	-	TRBJ2-1	-	TGTGCCAGCAGCCCAGGCCTGGATGAGCAGTTCTTC	CASSPGLDEQFF
16	TRBV19	TRBD2	TRBJ2-1	-	TGTGCCAGTTCTTCCCCTGGACTAGCGGGGGGGCCTGAGCAGTTCTTC	CASSSPGLAGGPEQFF
12	TRBV27	-	TRBJ1-5	-	TGTGCCAGTTCACGGGGGGCTCAGCCCCAGCATTTT	CASSRGAQPQHF
16	TRBV6-1	-	TRBJ1-5	-	TGTGCCAGCAGTGAGTTGGTCGGACTTAGCAATCAGCCCCAGCATTTT	CASSELVGLSNQPQHF
15	TRBV6-5	-	TRBJ1-1	-	TGTGCCAGCAGTTACTCTAGTTGGGGAAACACTGAAGCTTTCTTT	CASSYSSWGNTEAFF
16	TRBV5-8	-	TRBJ1-5	-	TGTGCCAGCAGCTTACCCCGCAGGGGAAGGAATCAGCCCCAGCATTTT	CASSLPRRGRNQPQHF
14	TRBV5-1	TRBD1	TRBJ2-7	-	TGCGCCAGCAGCGGGACAGGGTACACCTACGAGCAGTACTTC	CASSGTGYTYEQYF
16	TRBV5-1	-	TRBJ1-5	-	TGCGCCAGCAGCTTGGGGGCCCTGGGACGGAATCAGCCCCAGCATTTT	CASSLGALGRNQPQHF
13	TRBV7-2	-	TRBJ1-6	-	TGTGCCAGCACCCCCGGTGTGGGCTCACCCCTCCACTTT	CASTPGVGSPLHF
14	TRBV7-3	TRBD2	TRBJ2-5	-	TGTGCCAGCAGCCCTGCCGGGGGGAGAGAGACCCAGTACTTC	CASSPAGGRETQYF
13	TRBV24-1	-	TRBJ2-3	-	TGTGCCACCAGTGACGGCCCTTTTGATACGCAGTATTTT	CATSDGPFDTQYF
14	TRBV3-1/TRBV3-2	-	TRBJ1-5	-	TGTGCCAGCAGTATGAATGAGTGGGGCCAGCCCCAGCATTTT	CASSMNEWGQPQHF
14	TRBV3-1/TRBV3-2	-	TRBJ1-5	-	TGTGCCAGCAGCCCGCACGGGATAGGACAGCCCCAGCATTTT	CASSPHGIGQPQHF
18	TRBV5-1	-	TRBJ2-2	-	TGCGCCAGCAGCTATCGCCCCCCGGGACAAGGGAACACCGGGGAGCTGTTTTTT	CASSYRPPGQGNTGELFF
14	TRBV7-9	-	TRBJ2-2	-	TGTGCCAGCAGCTTAGTTAAGTTCACCGGGGAGCTGTTTTTT	CASSLVKFTGELFF
14	TRBV2	-	TRBJ1-3	-	TGTGCCAGCAGCCCCCGGACCGGGGTAAACACCATATATTTT	CASSPRTGVNTIYF
14	TRBV25-1	-	TRBJ1-1	-	TGTGCCAGCAGTGAAACCAAAATGAACACTGAAGCTTTCTTT	CASSETKMNTEAFF